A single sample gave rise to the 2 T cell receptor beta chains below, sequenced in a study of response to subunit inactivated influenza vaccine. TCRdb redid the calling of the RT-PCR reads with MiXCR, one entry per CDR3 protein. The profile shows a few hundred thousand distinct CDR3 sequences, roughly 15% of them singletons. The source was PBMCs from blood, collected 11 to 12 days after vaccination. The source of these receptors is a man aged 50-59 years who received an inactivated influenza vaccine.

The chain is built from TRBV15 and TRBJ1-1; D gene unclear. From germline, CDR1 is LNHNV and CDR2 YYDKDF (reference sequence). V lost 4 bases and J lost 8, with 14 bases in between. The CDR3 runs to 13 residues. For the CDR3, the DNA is TGTGCCACCAGCAAAGAGAGCGGAATAGAAGCTTTCTTT. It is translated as CATSKESGIEAFF.

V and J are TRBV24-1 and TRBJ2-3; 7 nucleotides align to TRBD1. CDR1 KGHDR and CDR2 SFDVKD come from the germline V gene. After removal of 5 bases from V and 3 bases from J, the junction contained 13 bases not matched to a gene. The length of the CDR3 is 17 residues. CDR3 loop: CATSASKGARATDTQYF. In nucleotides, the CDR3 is TGTGCCACCAGTGCTTCCAAGGGGGCGCGCGCTACAGATACGCAGTATTTT.